This T cell receptor (beta chain) was observed in a study of T cells in Graves' hyperthyroidism and ophthalmopathy. For the study at large: Any treatment followed the collection of peripheral blood at initial diagnosis.

What was amplified from RNA transcripts were TCR beta CDR3 regions. A first-round RT-PCR of the TCR CDR3 used the HTBI primer set. TCRdb reprocessed the multiplex PCR reads via MiXCR and lists one record per CDR3 protein. There are some 600,000 distinct CDR3 sequences in the sample; around 13% occur only once, and 4.5% to 6% lies in the top ten. Note on this clonotype: Mismatch with germline at one junction end may stem from a read error.

The CDR3 loop spans 14 amino acids. CDR1 and CDR2 (germline): SGHKS, YYEKEE (reference sequence). Fresh 10 ml peripheral blood yielded PBMCs. The gene calls are TRBV5-5 and TRBJ1-5, with unresolved D. This clonotype was sampled from a woman between 25 and 40 years old with Graves' hyperthyroidism that later progressed to Graves' ophthalmopathy. Sequenced input: blood. Here the CDR3 DNA reads TGTGTCAGCAGCGCAGGCACATGGAATCAGCCCCAGCATTTT. Its translation is CVSSAGTWNQPQHF. Full variable domain (remainder filled in from reference TRBV5-5 and TRBJ1-5): DAGVTQSPTHLIKTRGQQVTLRCSPISGHKSVSWYQQVLGQGPQFIFQYYEKEERGRGNFPDRFSARQFPNYSSELNVNALLLGDSALYLCVSSAGTWNQPQHFGDGTRLSIL.